The 26 T cell receptor beta chains presented below share a single source sample, sequenced in a study of immune evolution from preneoplasia to lung adenocarcinoma. TCRdb's table, derived via immunoSEQ multiplex PCR, lists solely in-frame clones and lacks some. The repertoire holds around 3,200 clones, less than 85% seen once, with under 4% in the top ten. What was sequenced was FFPE adjacent normal lung tissue. These receptors all stem from a donor older than 65 with lung adenocarcinoma.

This clone is labeled large. This sequence joins TRBV11-2 and TRBJ2-7; 10 positions match TRBD1. Germline V CDR1 and CDR2: SGHAT, FQNNGV. The CDR3 loop spans 14 amino acids. J was trimmed by 5 bases and V by 5 bases; bases with no gene match: 6. The CDR3 bases are TGTGCCAGCAGCCAGGACAGGGGGTATCACGAGCAGTACTTC. Encoded protein: CASSQDRGYHEQYF.

The rearrangement links TRBV11-3 to TRBJ2-1; D ambiguous. CDR1 and CDR2 from the germline V gene are SGHNT and YENEEA. This CDR3 region has 14 residues. V was pared by 3 bases and J by 5 bases, with 11 bases between. This CDR3 is CASSFGQANNEQFF. The CDR3, as DNA: TGTGCCAGCAGCTTCGGGCAGGCTAACAATGAGCAGTTCTTC.

This sequence joins TRBV7-2 and TRBJ2-5; D call uncertain. Trimming cost V 0 bases and J 5 bases, with 7 bases left between them. The CDR3 spans 13 residues. Germline lookup yields CDR1 SGHTA and CDR2 FQGNSA. CDR3 in DNA: TGTGCCAGCAGCTTAGCGATTTTGGAGACCCAGTACTTC. Its translation: CASSLAILETQYF.

The J gene is TRBJ1-1, the V gene TRBV6-6, with 8 bases matching TRBD1. The V gene end was trimmed by 2 bases and the J gene end by 6 bases; junction bases not matched to a gene: 2. The CDR3 totals 13 residues. Germline assignment: CDR1 MNHNY and CDR2 SVGAGI (reference sequence). The CDR3 loop reads CASSYPRGPEAFF. CDR3 DNA sequence: TGTGCCAGCAGTTACCCCAGGGGGCCTGAAGCTTTCTTT.

The V gene is TRBV27, the J gene TRBJ2-1; perhaps TRBD1 as D (6 bases). V was cut by 7 bases and J by 8 bases, with 9 bases left in between. The germline gives CDR1 MNHEY, CDR2 SMNVEV (reference sequence). This CDR3 is 11 amino acids long. CDR3 DNA sequence: TGTGCCAGCAAATGGACAGATGAGCAGTTCTTC. Its protein is CASKWTDEQFF.

The chain joins TRBV6-6 to TRBJ2-7, with D possibly TRBD2 on 6 matching bases. Trimming shortened V by 7 bases and J by 6 bases, and 16 bases separated the two germline ends. This CDR3 has 13 amino acids. CDR1 MNHNY and CDR2 SVGAGI come from the germline V gene (reference sequence). CDR3 nucleotide sequence: TGTGCCAGCACTAGGGACTCCACCGGCGAGCAGTACTTC. Its protein product is CASTRDSTGEQYF.

This clone showed up just once. The chain employs TRBV4-3 and TRBJ2-4; a weak D match, TRBD2 (5 bases). With 0 bases removed from V and 8 bases from J, the gap between germline ends came to 11 bases. CDR1 is LGHNA, CDR2 YSLEER, per germline. This CDR3 is 14 amino acids long. CDR3 in DNA: TGCGCCAGCAGCCAAGACAGGAGGTCTGACATTCAGTACTTC. Its protein is CASSQDRRSDIQYF.

This chain uses TRBV4-2 with TRBJ1-2; no clear D. The length of the CDR3 is 11 residues. V lost 11 bases, J lost 11 bases, and 18 bases lay in between. Germline V CDR1 and CDR2: LGHNA, YNFKEQ. CDR3 protein: CARPASGQYTF. As DNA, the CDR3 is TGTGCCCGCCCCGCCAGCGGCCAGTACACCTTC.

V and J are TRBV5-4 and TRBJ2-1, with TRBD2 identical over 9 bases. Germline V CDR1 and CDR2: SGHNT, YYREEE (reference sequence). This CDR3 contains 15 residues. V trimming: 0 bases; J trimming: 7 bases; junction bases outside the gene matches: 5. The CDR3 protein is CASSLGSGSFNEQFF. The CDR3 DNA reads TGTGCCAGCAGCTTGGGTAGCGGGAGTTTTAATGAGCAGTTCTTC.

The CDR3 nucleotides read TGTGCCAGCAAGCCAGAACCAACCGGGGAGCTGTTTTTT. Translating it yields CASKPEPTGELFF. The chain recombines TRBV11-3 with TRBJ2-2; no firm D call. CDR3 length: 13 residues. V lost 7 bases, J lost 5 bases, and 11 bases lay in between. Germline V gene data show CDR1 as SGHNT and CDR2 as YENEEA.

This clone was counted only a few times. The chain joins TRBV15 to TRBJ2-3, with 7 positions matching TRBD2. The CDR3 is 15 amino acids. Germline V gene sequence: CDR1 LNHNV, CDR2 YYDKDF (reference sequence). With 2 bases clipped from V and 8 bases from J, the junction kept 10 bases outside the gene matches. The CDR3: CATSRFSGRAGTQYF. The CDR3, as DNA: TGTGCCACCAGCAGATTTAGTGGGAGGGCAGGTACGCAGTATTTT.

The rearrangement joins TRBV6-1 to TRBJ1-1; D call uncertain. This CDR3 has 11 amino acids. Trimming left V 6 bases short and J 1 base short, with 3 bases between. Germline CDR1 and CDR2: MNHNS and SASEGT. Written as DNA, the CDR3 is TGTGCCAGCAGCGAGAACACTGAAGCTTTCTTT. The encoded protein is CASSENTEAFF.

The chain has TRBV29-1 and TRBJ2-5; 9 positions match TRBD1. Germline-derived CDR1 and CDR2 are SQVTM and ANQGSEA. Germline trimming cut 1 base from V and 4 bases from J; bases unmatched to any gene: 4. The CDR3 loop spans 14 amino acids. The CDR3 DNA reads TGCAGCGTTGAAGGGACAGGGGACGTAGAGACCCAGTACTTC. As protein: CSVEGTGDVETQYF.

The chain couples TRBV29-1 to TRBJ2-5; no clear D. V was trimmed by 0 bases and J by 1 base, leaving 6 bases between them. Germline V gene lookup returns CDR1 SQVTM and CDR2 ANQGSEA. The CDR3 runs to 13 residues. The CDR3, as DNA: TGCAGCGTTGAAGAGCGGATCCAAGAGACCCAGTACTTC. Its protein is CSVEERIQETQYF. The full variable domain, rest sourced from reference TRBV29-1 and TRBJ2-5, is SAVISQKPSRDICQRGTSLTIQCQVDSQVTMMFWYRQQPGQSLTLIATANQGSEATYESGFVIDKFPISRPNLTFSTLTVSNMSPEDSSIYLCSVEERIQETQYFGPGTRLLVL.

The rearrangement joins TRBV2 to TRBJ1-4; no definite D call. The CDR3 length is 15 residues. V lost 2 bases and J 12 bases, leaving 19 bases between the germline ends. Germline V gene data show CDR1 as SNHLY and CDR2 as FYNNEI. CDR3 residues: CASSERPASGNELFF. The CDR3 region has the DNA TGTGCCAGCAGTGAAAGACCGGCCAGCGGGAATGAACTGTTTTTT.

The chain employs TRBV10-1 and TRBJ2-5, with D unresolved. TRBJ2-7 matches the DNA end more closely, so the J call is doubtful. This CDR3 is built from 13 residues. Per the germline V gene, CDR1 is WNHNN and CDR2 is SYGVQD (reference sequence). Here the CDR3 reads CASSESMRDEQYF. The CDR3 DNA sequence: TGCGCCAGCAGTGAGTCGATGCGTGACGAGCAGTACTTC.

The table lists this clone with a count of one. In nucleotides, the CDR3 is TGTGCCAGCAGCCCTGAGCGTCACACAGATACGCAGTATTTT. Translating it yields CASSPERHTDTQYF. This sequence joins TRBV7-3 and TRBJ2-3; D call uncertain. There are 14 residues in the CDR3. Germline assignment: CDR1 SGHTA and CDR2 FQGTGA. V was clipped by 5 bases and J by 2 bases, with 11 bases between them.

This clone has just a few counts. This CDR3 is CAISESTGSGEYF. The CDR3 DNA is TGTGCCATCAGTGAGTCGACGGGGTCGGGGGAGTACTTC. This chain connects TRBV10-3 to TRBJ2-4; TRBD2 might be the D (6 bases). The CDR3 covers 13 residues. The germline V gene has CDR1 ENHRY and CDR2 SYGVKD. V was cut by 0 bases and J by 14 bases, with 14 bases left in between.

The chain links TRBV30 to TRBJ2-5, with TRBD2 matching over 7 bases. The CDR3 is 13 amino acids. V trimming: 4 bases; J trimming: 0 bases; junction bases outside the gene matches: 2. Germline CDR1 and CDR2: GTSNPN and SVGIG (reference sequence). CDR3 amino acids: CAWTSGYQETQYF. In DNA, the CDR3 is TGTGCCTGGACTAGCGGTTACCAAGAGACCCAGTACTTC.

The genes are TRBV7-8 and TRBJ2-6, with D unresolved. The germline CDR1 and CDR2 sequences are SGHVS and FQNEAQ. V was pared by 5 bases and J by 5 bases, with 19 bases between. CDR3 length: 17 residues. CDR3 DNA: TGTGCCAGCAGCGTACTGATCCCACAAAGTCGGGCCAACGTCCTGACTTTC. The encoded protein is CASSVLIPQSRANVLTF.

V usage is TRBV6-1 and J usage is TRBJ1-5, with D unresolved. The CDR3 is 15 residues long. Trimming took 4 bases from V and 0 from J, leaving 10 bases between them. CDR1 is MNHNS and CDR2 is SASEGT in the germline V gene. The CDR3 spells CASSAQPDSNQPQHF. The CDR3 nucleotides read TGTGCCAGCAGTGCTCAGCCAGATAGCAATCAGCCCCAGCATTTT.

The rearrangement links TRBV7-2 to TRBJ2-5; TRBD1 matches 7 bases. The length of the CDR3 is 15 residues. V lost 6 bases, J lost 0 bases, and 7 bases stayed unmatched. Germline V gene lookup returns CDR1 SGHTA and CDR2 FQGNSA. The DNA for the CDR3 is TGTGCCAGCAGTCAAAGGACAGGAAACCAAGAGACCCAGTACTTC. This translates into CASSQRTGNQETQYF.

This chain connects TRBV2 to TRBJ1-4, with 10 bases fitting TRBD1. V was clipped by 3 bases and J by 7 bases; unmatched bases: 2. Per the germline V gene, CDR1 is SNHLY and CDR2 is FYNNEI. This CDR3 comprises 14 residues. The CDR3 sequence is CASSDGQGGEKLFF. DNA of the CDR3: TGTGCCAGCAGTGATGGACAGGGGGGTGAAAAACTGTTTTTT.

The chain employs TRBV4-1 and TRBJ1-1; weak D call: TRBD1 (5 bases). V was trimmed by 0 bases and J by 7 bases, leaving 15 bases between them. The V gene's germline CDR1 is MGHRA and CDR2 YSYEKL. There are 15 residues in the CDR3. CDR3 residues: CASSQDLGQGDEAFF. Written as DNA, the CDR3 is TGCGCCAGCAGCCAAGATTTAGGACAAGGGGATGAAGCTTTCTTT.

CDR3 amino acids: CASSFLGILKTGGRYEQYF. CDR3 in DNA: TGTGCCAGCAGCTTCTTGGGAATTTTAAAGACAGGGGGTCGATACGAGCAGTACTTC. The rearrangement joins TRBV7-2 to TRBJ2-7; 9 positions match TRBD1. Germline V lookup: CDR1 SGHTA, CDR2 FQGNSA. CDR3 length equals 19 residues. Unmatched junction bases numbered 19, after V lost 3 bases and J lost 4 bases.

This clone was seen a handful of times. The chain carries TRBV6-1 and TRBJ1-5, with D unresolved. Per germline, CDR1 MNHNS and CDR2 SASEGT. This CDR3 region has 12 residues. The V end was cut by 6 bases, the J end by 7 bases, with 10 bases between. CDR3 bases: TGTGCCAGCAGGCAACTCCACCAGCCCCAGCATTTT. Its protein product is CASRQLHQPQHF.